A single sample gave rise to the 18 T cell receptor beta chains below, sequenced in a study of Graves' ophthalmopathy and Graves' hyperthyroidism (dated by TCRdb to the late 2010s). The run used an Illumina HiSeq 2000. TCR beta CDR3 regions were amplified from RNA transcripts for repertoire sequencing. The first round of RT-PCR was done with HTBI primers and the Qiagen OneStep RT-PCR kit, and was followed by a second round of multiplex PCR, then size selection and purification. TCRdb's own reprocessing of the public reads used fastp at Q25 and MiXCR and kept productive beta chains. Under each unique CDR3 protein, matching rows form one entry showing the most common genes and DNA. The sample profile shows approximately 380,000 distinct CDR3 sequences; around 20% of them were found once. In total, the top ten clones hold around 3.1% of the sample. Sequencing was done on a sample of peripheral blood. The receptor source for this set is a woman aged 18-29 years with stable Graves' hyperthyroidism. Donor details come from another sample of the same person, matched by shared clones.

J is TRBJ2-7 and V is TRBV6-5; D is possibly TRBD2 (5 bases). CDR1 MNHEY and CDR2 SVGAGI come from the germline V gene. Trimming took off 0 bases at V and 2 bases at J, with 11 bases between the two ends. The CDR3 loop spans 15 amino acids. The CDR3 reads CASSYSRAATYEQYF. The DNA for the CDR3 is TGTGCCAGCAGTTACTCGCGGGCCGCCACCTACGAGCAGTACTTC.

The genes are TRBV6-1 and TRBJ2-7, with TRBD2 as a possible D gene (5 bases). From germline, CDR1 is MNHNS and CDR2 SASEGT. Trimming left V 5 bases short and J 7 bases short, with 21 bases between. CDR3 length: 15 amino acids. The CDR3 spells CASSPAVSRGKEQYF. CDR3 in DNA: TGTGCCAGCAGTCCGGCAGTCAGCCGAGGGAAAGAGCAGTACTTC.

This clonotype has a count of ten or more. The CDR3 DNA reads as TGCAGTGTGCCCCGGGCGGGAGCTTACGAGCAGTACTTC. Amino acid sequence: CSVPRAGAYEQYF. This chain uses TRBV20-1 with TRBJ2-7; 7 nucleotides agree with TRBD2. Trimming took 7 bases from V and 4 from J; bases not matched to a gene: 10. This CDR3 region has 13 residues. Germline V CDR1 and CDR2: DFQATT, SNEGSKA (reference sequence).

This clonotype was observed many times. V and J are TRBV11-2 and TRBJ2-7; D uncertain. The ends were cut back, 0 bases at V and 3 bases at J, with 6 bases in the middle. This CDR3 is 13 amino acids long. The germline CDR1 and CDR2 sequences are SGHAT and FQNNGV. CDR3 sequence reads: CASSLEVFYEQYF. For the CDR3, the DNA is TGTGCCAGCAGCTTAGAGGTCTTCTACGAGCAGTACTTC.

This clonotype was recorded a few times. The V gene is TRBV4-1, the J gene TRBJ1-1; D unresolved. V lost 0 bases and J lost 3, with 11 bases in between. Germline V lookup: CDR1 MGHRA, CDR2 YSYEKL. This CDR3 has 15 residues. Here the CDR3 DNA reads TGCGCCAGCAGCCAAGACGAGGGTCTGGACACTGAAGCTTTCTTT. It specifies CASSQDEGLDTEAFF.

This clonotype showed up many times. J is TRBJ2-4 and V is TRBV6-4; 10 positions match TRBD2. CDR3 length: 14 residues. The germline V gene has CDR1 MRHNA and CDR2 SNTAGT. Trimming removed 6 bases from V and 8 bases from J; junction bases left unmatched: 7. CDR3 in amino acids: CASSSSGRGDIQYF. CDR3 DNA sequence: TGTGCCAGCAGCTCTAGCGGGAGAGGGGACATTCAGTACTTC.

This clonotype was seen at least ten times. The V and J genes are TRBV12-3 or TRBV12-4 and TRBJ1-2; unclear D gene. Trimming took off 7 bases at V and 0 bases at J, with 12 bases between the two ends. This CDR3 has 14 amino acids. Here the CDR3 reads CASIATETNYGYTF. CDR3 DNA sequence: TGTGCCAGCATCGCGACTGAGACTAACTATGGCTACACCTTC.

The table lists this clonotype with many counts. The chain uses TRBV19 and TRBJ1-1, with D perhaps matching TRBD1 (5 bases). Germline CDR1 LNHDA, CDR2 SQIVND (reference sequence). V shed 2 bases and J shed 1 base, with 11 bases lying between them. There are 15 residues in the CDR3. CDR3 nucleotides: TGTGCCAGTAGTATATTCGGGACCGAGAACACTGAAGCTTTCTTT. As protein: CASSIFGTENTEAFF.

This clonotype was found many times. The CDR3 spells CASSPTRGSNTEAFF. The DNA of the CDR3 is TGTGCCAGCAGTCCGACGAGGGGGTCGAACACTGAAGCTTTCTTT. J is TRBJ1-1 and V is TRBV2; possibly TRBD1 for D (6 bases). CDR3 length: 15 residues. Germline V gene lookup returns CDR1 SNHLY and CDR2 FYNNEI. V gave up 5 bases and J gave up 1 base, with 14 bases separating them.

This clonotype has ten or more counts. The chain has TRBV5-1 and TRBJ2-5; possibly TRBD1 for D (5 bases). Germline V lookup: CDR1 SGHRS, CDR2 YFSETQ. V was trimmed by 1 base and J by 0 bases, leaving 13 bases between them. The CDR3 runs to 16 residues. CDR3 protein: CASSLFSGLHQETQYF. The CDR3 region has the DNA TGCGCCAGCAGCTTGTTCTCAGGGCTTCACCAAGAGACCCAGTACTTC.

This clonotype was counted only a few times. CDR3 bases: TGTGCCTGGAGTCAACCGGGACACCGCTCTGGAAACACCATATATTTT. Translated: CAWSQPGHRSGNTIYF. V gene TRBV30 combines with J gene TRBJ1-3, with D possibly TRBD1 on 6 matching bases. The germline gives CDR1 GTSNPN, CDR2 SVGIG (reference sequence). Trimming shortened V by 2 bases and J by 0 bases, and 14 bases separated the two germline ends. The CDR3 is made up of 16 amino acids.

This clonotype appeared many times. The J gene is TRBJ2-7, the V gene TRBV28, with D uncertain. This CDR3 contains 12 residues. Between the trimmed V and J ends, which lost 3 bases and 9 bases, there was a span of 12 bases. In germline, CDR1 is MDHEN, CDR2 SYDVKM. The CDR3 here is CASSLPFVGQYF. CDR3 coding DNA: TGTGCCAGCAGTTTGCCATTCGTTGGGCAGTACTTC. The variable domain in full, completed from reference TRBV28 and TRBJ2-7, reads DVKVTQSSRYLVKRTGEKVFLECVQDMDHENMFWYRQDPGLGLRLIYFSYDVKMKEKGDIPEGYSVSREKKERFSLILESASTNQTSMYLCASSLPFVGQYFGPGTRLTVT.

This clonotype occurred many times. The genes are TRBV6-2 or TRBV6-3 and TRBJ1-1, with unresolved D. The CDR3 has 13 residues. The V and J ends lost 2 bases and 5 bases respectively, with 9 bases between them. Germline V gene data show CDR1 as MNHEY and CDR2 as SVGEGT. The CDR3 here is CASSYGKFTEAFF. The CDR3 bases are TGTGCCAGCAGTTACGGCAAATTTACTGAAGCTTTCTTT.

This clonotype was seen repeatedly, ten times or more. This chain joins TRBV20-1 and TRBJ2-5; D possibly corresponds to TRBD2 (5 bases). The CDR3 is 14 amino acids. V was trimmed by 6 bases and J by 5 bases, leaving 19 bases between them. Looked up from germline, CDR1 is DFQATT and CDR2 is SNEGSKA (reference sequence). CDR3 in amino acids: CSASGGSSWETQYF. The CDR3 nucleotides read TGCAGTGCCAGTGGTGGGAGTTCTTGGGAGACCCAGTACTTC.

In its sample, this clonotype was seen many times. DNA for the CDR3: TGTGCCAGCAGTTCACAGGGGGAGACTAACACTGAAGCTTTCTTT. Protein sequence: CASSSQGETNTEAFF. This chain links TRBV28 with TRBJ1-1; 8 bases match TRBD1. Trimming removed 4 bases from V and 2 bases from J; junction bases left unmatched: 6. CDR3 length: 15 amino acids. Germline assignment: CDR1 MDHEN and CDR2 SYDVKM.

This clonotype has ten or more counts. This chain links TRBV11-2 with TRBJ2-4; 8 nucleotides agree with TRBD2. The length of the CDR3 is 16 residues. CDR1 and CDR2 (germline): SGHAT, FQNNGV. Trimming removed 2 bases from V and 6 bases from J; junction bases left unmatched: 9. CDR3 sequence (DNA): TGTGCCAGCAGCTTATTCAACGGGAGGGCGGGAAACATTCAGTACTTC. This codes for CASSLFNGRAGNIQYF.

This clonotype was found once. This chain connects TRBV6-1 to TRBJ1-3; 7 nucleotides agree with TRBD1. Per germline, CDR1 MNHNS and CDR2 SASEGT. Trimming removed 0 bases from V and 0 bases from J; junction bases left unmatched: 5. The CDR3 is 17 amino acids. The CDR3 coding sequence is TGTGCCAGCAGTGAAGCCTCGACAGGGTCCTCTGGAAACACCATATATTTT. As protein: CASSEASTGSSGNTIYF.

This clonotype came up many times. J is TRBJ2-7 and V is TRBV12-3 or TRBV12-4; D perhaps matches TRBD1 (6 bases). V gave up 3 bases and J gave up 3 bases, with 12 bases separating them. This CDR3 contains 14 residues. CDR3 amino acids: CASSLTQGVYEQYF. In DNA, the CDR3 is TGTGCCAGCAGTTTGACACAGGGCGTCTACGAGCAGTACTTC.